One and the same sample provided the 25 T cell receptor beta chains below, sequenced in a study of cytomegalovirus exposure and HLA in healthy donors. PCR employed 60 Vbeta and 13 Jbeta primers. Profiling relied on immunoSEQ multiplex PCR, and the TCRdb table lists in-frame clones only, not all of them. The table has roughly 150,000 clones, over 70% seen once. What was sequenced was PBMCs. These receptors all come from a woman under 30 in good health and CMV-seronegative.

The chain uses TRBV2 and TRBJ1-1; D is unresolved. V dropped 8 bases and J dropped 8 bases, with 18 bases sitting between them. The CDR3 sequence is 13 residues long. Per the germline V gene, CDR1 is SNHLY and CDR2 is FYNNEI. CDR3 nucleotide sequence: TGTGCCAGCTCCAGGCTGCGGGGAACCGAAGCTTTCTTT. It specifies CASSRLRGTEAFF.

The chain uses TRBV11-2 and TRBJ2-3; 10 bases are shared with TRBD2. This CDR3 has 19 residues. With V trimmed by 5 bases and J by 4 bases, 18 bases remained unmatched. Germline V lookup: CDR1 SGHAT, CDR2 FQNNGV. CDR3 nucleotides: TGTGCCAGCAGCCGGACTAGCGGCACAGATACGCGCCGACCAGATACGCAGTATTTT. It translates to CASSRTSGTDTRRPDTQYF.

V is TRBV4-1 and J is TRBJ2-3; TRBD2 matches at 12 bases. The CDR3 extends over 16 amino acids. V shed 4 bases and J 4 bases; nucleotides not matched to a gene: 6. The germline V gene encodes CDR1 MGHRA and CDR2 YSYEKL. This chain's CDR3 is CASSPTLAGGADTQYF. The CDR3, as DNA: TGCGCCAGCAGCCCTACCCTAGCGGGGGGGGCAGATACGCAGTATTTT.

The genes are TRBV7-2 and TRBJ1-2; the D is unclear. V was pared by 2 bases and J by 5 bases, with 9 bases between. CDR1 is SGHTA, CDR2 FQGNSA, per germline. The CDR3 has 13 residues. CDR3 sequence: CASSLTESYGYTF. The CDR3 DNA sequence: TGTGCCAGCAGCTTAACAGAGTCTTATGGCTACACCTTC.

In this sample, this clone turned up a few times. V and J are TRBV5-4 and TRBJ2-3, with a possible D match to TRBD1 (6 bases). The V end lost 2 bases, the J end lost 2 bases, and 12 bases lay between the germline ends. CDR3 length equals 15 residues. Per the germline V gene, CDR1 is SGHNT and CDR2 is YYREEE (reference sequence). The CDR3 DNA sequence: TGTGCCAGCAGCTTTGGGGACACACTCACAGATACGCAGTATTTT. Protein: CASSFGDTLTDTQYF.

This chain joins TRBV27 and TRBJ2-2, with D maybe TRBD2 (7 bases). The V and J ends lost 3 bases and 5 bases respectively, with 13 bases between them. The CDR3 loop spans 15 amino acids. In germline, CDR1 is MNHEY, CDR2 SMNVEV (reference sequence). The CDR3 protein is CASSFRRGGTGELFF. Here the CDR3 DNA reads TGTGCCAGCAGTTTTCGTAGGGGGGGGACCGGGGAGCTGTTTTTT.

The chain is built from TRBV6-5 and TRBJ2-3, with TRBD2 as a possible D gene (6 bases). Germline V gene sequence: CDR1 MNHEY, CDR2 SVGAGI. The CDR3 spans 14 residues. The V end lost 2 bases, the J end lost 2 bases, and 8 bases lay between the germline ends. CDR3 in DNA: TGTGCCAGCAGTTACGGGGGACTCACAGATACGCAGTATTTT. Its translation: CASSYGGLTDTQYF.

This clone was counted only a few times. This chain connects TRBV27 to TRBJ2-1; D possibly corresponds to TRBD1 (5 bases). In germline, CDR1 is MNHEY, CDR2 SMNVEV (reference sequence). The CDR3 extends over 13 amino acids. Trimming removed 8 bases at V and 8 bases at J, with 16 bases between. The CDR3 DNA sequence: TGTGCCAGCCATCCCAACCTACAGGATGAGCAGTTCTTC. Its translation: CASHPNLQDEQFF.

The chain combines TRBV19 with TRBJ1-1; 7 bases are shared with TRBD1. Germline lookup yields CDR1 LNHDA and CDR2 SQIVND (reference sequence). The CDR3 is 16 residues long. Trimming took 7 bases from V and 0 from J; bases not matched to a gene: 11. CDR3 amino acids: CASINQVGQMNTEAFF. In nucleotides, the CDR3 is TGTGCCAGTATCAACCAGGTGGGACAGATGAACACTGAAGCTTTCTTT.

This clone occurred a few times. The rearrangement joins TRBV6-1 to TRBJ1-2; no firm D call. The CDR3 is 13 amino acids. V was trimmed by 2 bases and J by 7 bases, leaving 11 bases between them. Germline V gene sequence: CDR1 MNHNS, CDR2 SASEGT. CDR3 in amino acids: CASSETAGSGYTF. DNA for the CDR3: TGTGCCAGCAGTGAAACGGCAGGATCTGGCTACACCTTC.

This chain connects TRBV14 to TRBJ1-2; D is possibly TRBD1 (5 bases). Germline-derived CDR1 and CDR2 are SGHDN and FVKESK. Trimming shortened V by 3 bases and J by 0 bases, and 11 bases separated the two germline ends. The CDR3 covers 15 residues. For the CDR3, the DNA is TGTGCCAGCAGCCAGACAGCCACAGCTAACTATGGCTACACCTTC. Translation gives CASSQTATANYGYTF.

This sequence joins TRBV15 and TRBJ2-1, with 11 bases matching TRBD2. J lost 7 bases, V lost 5 bases, and 7 bases had no gene match. Germline V gives CDR1 LNHNV, CDR2 YYDKDF (reference sequence). The length of the CDR3 is 15 residues. Here the CDR3 reads CATSGGRTSGNEQFF. The CDR3, as DNA: TGTGCCACCAGCGGGGGGAGGACTAGCGGGAATGAGCAGTTCTTC. The full variable domain, completed using reference TRBV15 and TRBJ2-1, is DAMVIQNPRYQVTQFGKPVTLSCSQTLNHNVMYWYQQKSSQAPKLLFHYYDKDFNNEADTPDNFQSRRPNTSFCFLDIRSPGLGDTAMYLCATSGGRTSGNEQFFGPGTRLTVL.

The chain recombines TRBV19 with TRBJ1-2, with D possibly matching TRBD1 (6 bases). Trimming pared 8 bases from V and 6 bases from J, leaving 16 bases between. The germline gives CDR1 LNHDA, CDR2 SQIVND (reference sequence). The CDR3 spans 13 residues. Here the CDR3 DNA reads TGTGCCAGTTCCTTTGTGACAGGAAATGGCTACACCTTC. It translates to CASSFVTGNGYTF.

This clone came up a few times. The chain is built from TRBV2 and TRBJ2-2; 9 bases are a match to TRBD2. Germline V gene data show CDR1 as SNHLY and CDR2 as FYNNEI. The CDR3 totals 16 residues. V shed 9 bases and J 2 bases; nucleotides not matched to a gene: 10. This CDR3 is CASKRGAGINTGELFF. The CDR3 DNA reads TGTGCCAGTAAGCGGGGGGCGGGAATAAACACCGGGGAGCTGTTTTTT. The variable domain in full, with the rest retrieved from reference TRBV2 and TRBJ2-2, is EPEVTQTPSHQVTQMGQEVILRCVPISNHLYFYWYRQILGQKVEFLVSFYNNEISEKSEIFDDQFSVERPDGSNFTLKIRSTKLEDSAMYFCASKRGAGINTGELFFGEGSRLTVL.

V is TRBV6-1 and J is TRBJ2-7, with D perhaps matching TRBD1 (6 bases). The CDR3 is made up of 14 amino acids. Germline CDR1 MNHNS, CDR2 SASEGT. Trimming stripped 9 bases from V and 3 bases from J, with 18 bases between. CDR3 sequence: CASSWQGPIYEQYF. CDR3 nucleotide sequence: TGTGCCAGTTCCTGGCAGGGGCCCATCTACGAGCAGTACTTC.

CDR3 coding DNA: TGTGCCAGCAGCGATCCGGGACTGACTAGGGATGGCTACACCTTC. It specifies CASSDPGLTRDGYTF. The J gene is TRBJ1-2, the V gene TRBV6-6; tentatively, D is TRBD1 (5 bases). This CDR3 comprises 15 residues. V lost 6 bases, J lost 6 bases, and 20 bases lay in between. Germline values: CDR1 MNHNY, CDR2 SVGAGI (reference sequence).

As to this clone: Other DNA sequences from this sample encode an identical CDR3 as well. V gene TRBV13 combines with J gene TRBJ2-3, with TRBD2 identical over 12 bases. V gave up 3 bases and J gave up 3 bases; unmatched junction bases: 4. The CDR3 totals 16 residues. Germline CDR1 reads PRHDT; CDR2 reads FYEKMQ (reference sequence). The CDR3 DNA sequence: TGTGCCAGCAGCTTGCTAGCGGGGGGGGGAACAGATACGCAGTATTTT. Translating it yields CASSLLAGGGTDTQYF.

This chain joins TRBV5-1 and TRBJ1-2, with 8 bases identical to TRBD1. Germline V gene lookup returns CDR1 SGHRS and CDR2 YFSETQ. The CDR3 covers 17 residues. V shed 0 bases and J 0 bases; nucleotides not matched to a gene: 7. The CDR3 loop reads CASSLVGQGTANYGYTF. The CDR3 DNA is TGCGCCAGCAGCTTGGTCGGACAGGGCACAGCTAACTATGGCTACACCTTC.

The V and J genes are TRBV7-8 and TRBJ1-6; perhaps TRBD1 as D (6 bases). The CDR3 covers 13 residues. Germline V gives CDR1 SGHVS, CDR2 FQNEAQ. The V gene lost 7 bases and the J gene lost 12 bases, with 16 bases spanning the gap. The CDR3 spells CASTLGGAGPLHF. The CDR3 DNA is TGTGCCAGCACCCTAGGGGGGGCCGGACCCCTCCACTTT.

The chain recombines TRBV6-1 with TRBJ2-5; D uncertain. CDR3 length: 12 amino acids. Germline lookup yields CDR1 MNHNS and CDR2 SASEGT. The V gene lost 4 bases and the J gene lost 4 bases, with 7 bases spanning the gap. Written as DNA, the CDR3 is TGTGCCAGCAGTGGGCAGGCAGAGACCCAGTACTTC. It yields the protein CASSGQAETQYF.

This clone was detected once. This chain uses TRBV4-2 with TRBJ2-7, with D hard to call. Trimming removed 0 bases from V and 2 bases from J, with 8 bases in between. CDR3 length: 14 residues. Germline assignment: CDR1 LGHNA and CDR2 YNFKEQ. CDR3 DNA sequence: TGTGCCAGCAGCCAAGAAAATAGCCCCTACGAGCAGTACTTC. Its translation is CASSQENSPYEQYF.

The DNA of the CDR3 is TGTGCCAGCAGCTCCACCCGGGTTCGGAATTCACCCCTCCACTTT. As protein: CASSSTRVRNSPLHF. V and J are TRBV5-6 and TRBJ1-6; D uncertain. Germline V gene sequence: CDR1 SGHDT, CDR2 YYEEEE. This CDR3 is built from 15 residues. Trimming stripped 3 bases from V and 7 bases from J, with 14 bases between.

The chain links TRBV7-2 to TRBJ1-2; D unclear. This CDR3 region has 11 residues. The V gene's germline CDR1 is SGHTA and CDR2 FQGNSA. Trimming pared 4 bases from V and 9 bases from J, leaving 9 bases between. The CDR3 nucleotides are TGTGCCAGCAGCTCCAGGCTCCGCTACACCTTC. Translation gives CASSSRLRYTF.

The CDR3 region has the DNA TGTGCCAGCAGTTACGGTGGAGCGGGGGAATCCTACGAGCAGTACTTC. Amino acid sequence: CASSYGGAGESYEQYF. The chain joins TRBV6-5 to TRBJ2-7; 8 bases fit TRBD2. This CDR3 has 16 residues. CDR1 MNHEY and CDR2 SVGAGI come from the germline V gene. Trimming cost V 2 bases and J 1 base; bases outside gene matches: 7.

This clone was detected once. The CDR3 spells CASSPNTPTNEKLFF. In nucleotides, the CDR3 is TGTGCCAGCTCCCCCAACACCCCAACTAATGAAAAACTGTTTTTT. The rearrangement joins TRBV18 to TRBJ1-4; no firm D call. CDR3 length: 15 amino acids. V lost 6 bases to trimming and J lost 0 bases, with 11 bases between them. Germline V gene sequence: CDR1 KGHSH, CDR2 LQKENI.